One sample yielded the 9 T cell receptor beta chains listed below, sequenced in a study of long-term antiretroviral therapy in people with HIV. An immunoSEQ assay, version v3.0, was performed at survey level. The data were produced by immunoSEQ multiplex PCR, yet TCRdb's version contains in-frame clones alone and is incomplete. The sample comprises some 28,000 clones, 90% of which are singletons, and around 4.4% rests with the top ten. The starting material was unsorted PBMCs, obtained just over 5 years after starting antiretroviral therapy. These receptors all stem from a woman aged 40 to 50 with HIV.

The CDR3 DNA sequence: TGTGCCAGCAGCCTGACTAGCGGGATGAGTGAGCAGTTCTTC. Protein: CASSLTSGMSEQFF. The chain links TRBV7-6 to TRBJ2-1; 11 nucleotides agree with TRBD2. The J segment lost 9 bases and the V segment lost 5 bases, leaving 6 bases of the junction unmatched. The CDR3 loop spans 14 amino acids. CDR1 and CDR2 (germline): SGHVS, FNYEAQ.

This clone was seen a single time. V usage is TRBV5-1 and J usage is TRBJ1-1; D unclear. The length of the CDR3 is 13 residues. CDR1 and CDR2 from the germline V gene are SGHRS and YFSETQ. V lost 0 bases and J 1 base, leaving 4 bases between the germline ends. In DNA, the CDR3 is TGCGCCAGCAGCTTGGCACAGAACACTGAAGCTTTCTTT. Protein product: CASSLAQNTEAFF.

V is TRBV30 and J is TRBJ2-4, with 8 bases fitting TRBD2. The length of the CDR3 is 16 residues. Losses at the gene ends were 0 bases for V and 8 bases for J; bases not matched to a gene: 12. Germline assignment: CDR1 GTSNPN and CDR2 SVGIG (reference sequence). CDR3 loop: CAWSVLAAGNIDIQYF. CDR3 in DNA: TGTGCCTGGAGTGTACTAGCGGCAGGGAACATAGACATTCAGTACTTC.

The chain combines TRBV5-1 with TRBJ1-5, with 8 bases matching TRBD1. Germline trimming cut 1 base from V and 3 bases from J; bases unmatched to any gene: 3. CDR1 is SGHRS and CDR2 is YFSETQ in the germline V gene. The CDR3 totals 15 residues. The chain's CDR3 is CASSLSGQDNQPQHF. CDR3 bases: TGCGCCAGCAGCTTGTCGGGACAGGACAATCAGCCCCAGCATTTT.

The chain recombines TRBV7-6 with TRBJ2-5; no definite D call. The germline V and J ends were trimmed by 5 bases and 2 bases, with 6 bases remaining between them. This CDR3 is built from 12 residues. The germline V gene has CDR1 SGHVS and CDR2 FNYEAQ. In DNA, the CDR3 is TGTGCCAGCAGCCCTTTTCAAGAGACCCAGTACTTC. It yields the protein CASSPFQETQYF.

The chain links TRBV29-1 to TRBJ2-1; tentatively, D is TRBD2 (6 bases). Between the trimmed V and J ends, which lost 1 base and 3 bases, there was a span of 7 bases. Germline CDR1 is SQVTM and CDR2 is ANQGSEA. This CDR3 is 13 amino acids long. CDR3 residues: CSVEGGDYNEQFF. The CDR3 region has the DNA TGCAGCGTTGAAGGGGGGGACTACAATGAGCAGTTCTTC.

The chain has TRBV19 and TRBJ2-2; D gene ambiguous. This CDR3 contains 15 residues. CDR1 LNHDA and CDR2 SQIVND come from the germline V gene (reference sequence). V was cut by 9 bases and J by 1 base, with 15 bases left in between. CDR3 sequence: CASLSGDQNTGELFF. The CDR3 DNA reads as TGTGCCAGCCTCTCCGGCGATCAGAACACCGGGGAGCTGTTTTTT.

This clone was picked up a small number of times. The chain uses TRBV13 and TRBJ2-3; D remains unclear. Germline V gene lookup returns CDR1 PRHDT and CDR2 FYEKMQ (reference sequence). This CDR3 is 14 amino acids long. The V and J ends lost 4 bases and 2 bases respectively, with 10 bases between them. The CDR3: CASSSRAITDTQYF. The CDR3 bases are TGTGCCAGCAGCTCAAGGGCCATCACAGATACGCAGTATTTT.

V gene TRBV7-9 combines with J gene TRBJ2-1; 14 bases line up with TRBD2. J was trimmed by 16 bases and V by 2 bases; bases with no gene match: 10. CDR3 length equals 15 residues. Per germline, CDR1 SEHNR and CDR2 FQNEAQ (reference sequence). The CDR3 DNA reads TGTGCCAGCAGCTTATGGACGGGGACTAGCGGGGGTGGATTCTTC. Protein sequence: CASSLWTGTSGGGFF.